This T cell receptor beta chain originates from a study of T-cell memory formation after mild COVID-19 (dated by TCRdb to the early 2020s). Regarding the study in general: TCR sequence clusters from the two donors were found to be largely donor specific. In a couple of donors, T-cell clones that expanded and contracted after mild COVID-19 were tracked by sequencing TCRalpha and TCRbeta repertoires over time. Two young, previously healthy adult volunteers, one female and one male, were included in the cohort. Overall study outcomes, separate from this receptor: Some responding clones were detected in pre-infection memory, which suggested that pre-existing cross-reactive memory T cells had joined the SARS-CoV-2 response. Only two mild cases were covered in the study, and larger cohorts including severe cases with pre-infection samples were considered necessary. Whether the second-wave clones peaking on day 37 were SARS-CoV-2 specific was not confirmed. Clones contracting from day 15 to 85 had balanced CD4/CD8 phenotypes, while a second wave expanding from day 15 to 37 was biased towards CD4+. Contracting CD4+ clones were located mainly in the CM and EM memory subsets, whereas CD8+ clones were found to be enriched in EMRA.

Ficoll-Paque density gradient centrifugation was used to isolate PBMCs. V was cut back by 4 bases and J by 4 bases, leaving a gap of 17 bases between them. From the cysteine up to the phenylalanine, the CDR3 has a length of 15 residues. Of all the DNA, just the CDR3 is kept, 45 bases in frame from base 1. The germline V gene gives CDR1 as SGHRS and CDR2 as YFSETQ. TCRdb lists the instrument as Illumina NovaSeq 6000. cDNA libraries for TCRalpha and TCRbeta were prepared by 5'RACE using constant-segment primers, with sample barcodes and unique molecular identifiers added. Trizol reagent was used to extract RNA from every sample. Libraries were amplified in two PCR steps, with a second sample barcode and Illumina TruSeq adapters added in the second step. Sequencing of the libraries was done on an Illumina NovaSeq, producing 2 x 150 bp paired-end reads. The original methods were these. Reads were demultiplexed and collapsed into UMI-guided consensus sequences with migec v1.2.7. Using mixcr v2.1.11, UMI consensuses were aligned to TRA and TRB V and J templates and then assembled into clonotypes. Expanded or contracted clonotypes were those called significant by both edgeR and NoisET, with noise models trained on biological replicates. For edgeR calls, the thresholds were a false discovery rate-adjusted p below 0.01 and a log2 fold-change of 1. PCA with hierarchical clustering of max-normalized trajectories of the 1000 most abundant clonotypes was used as exploratory dynamics analysis. The CD4 or CD8 phenotype of responding clones was assigned using the separately sequenced CD4+ and CD8+ repertoires. Through fastp at Q25 and MiXCR, TCRdb rebuilt clones from the public reads, retaining in-frame beta chains. Each CDR3 protein appears once, grouped with its most common genes and DNA. The V and J calls were not made by the authors but by TCRdb's processing. In all, the sample holds 100,000 to 150,000 distinct CDR3 sequences, and roughly 6% of those were seen once. The ten largest clones represent about 2.2% of the sample.

This clonotype was recorded at least ten times. The clone's antigen remains unknown. Base qualities are not provided; no much larger clone lies one nucleotide away. The sequence joins TRBV5-1 to TRBJ1-1, with a weak D call of TRBD1 (5 bases match). The sequenced sample consisted of PBMCs or a T cell subset sorted from them (not recorded which). The sequence derives from an adult woman who had mild COVID-19 (a few samples of this study predate the infection). The sample titles of this study are shuffled in the database, so cell type and time point are left out; the donor was told from shared clones. The nucleotide sequence reads TGCGCCAGCAGCCCCCCCCTGGGGCAGGGCACTGAAGCTTTCTTT. Translated, this gives CASSPPLGQGTEAFF.